This paragraph reports one T cell receptor (beta chain). Its matching antigen is unknown. The CDR3 has 14 residues. Per germline, CDR1 SQVTM and CDR2 ANQGSEA. Trimming cost V 4 bases and J 5 bases; bases outside gene matches: 6. The repertoire was sequenced with immunoSEQ multiplex PCR; TCRdb's copy has only in-frame clones and lacks some. The data contain more than 100,000 clones, about nine tenths of them singletons. The sample is drawn from a study of cytomegalovirus exposure and HLA in healthy donors. Study-level background: The 500 to 750 first-cohort repertoires and the 130 or so validation repertoires shared the same platform, a later analysis reported. Study observations and caveats: Most TCR sequences showed up rarely, but some public TCRs showed up in many donors. High specificity and sensitivity for cytomegalovirus status were reported for the classifier. Investigators reported approximately 150 TCR beta chains as tied to cytomegalovirus.

The source material was PBMCs. The chain combines TRBV29-1 with TRBJ1-1; 11 nucleotides match TRBD1. The sequence derives from a man aged 25-40 years in good health and CMV-seronegative. CDR3 nucleotide sequence: TGCAGCGTTGGGGACAGGGGGATACGGACTGAAGCTTTCTTT. This gives the protein CSVGDRGIRTEAFF.